A selection of T cell receptor beta chains follows, all from one sample in a study of cytomegalovirus exposure and HLA in healthy donors. TCRdb's table, derived via immunoSEQ multiplex PCR, lists solely in-frame clones and lacks some. The table lists around 150,000 clones, roughly four fifths of them singletons. The specimen sequenced was PBMCs. The receptors were gathered from a man in his forties or fifties in good health and CMV-seronegative. Each CDR3 is given with its conserved first and last residue.

len | j_gene | v_gene | CDR3aa
13 | TRBJ2-7 | TRBV27 | CASSLSLSYEQYF
15 | TRBJ2-2 | TRBV6-5 | CASSLGQGIVGELFF
15 | TRBJ2-1 | TRBV6-4 | CASSRGTGGDNEQFF
15 | TRBJ2-2 | TRBV30 | CAWSDLDRATGELFF
14 | TRBJ2-7 | TRBV5-1 | CASSFDGGNYEQYF
15 | TRBJ1-2 | TRBV15 | CATSRVIDSNYGYTF
17 | TRBJ2-1 | TRBV5-4 | CASSFPDRGPIPNEQLF
14 | TRBJ1-5 | TRBV28 | CASSGGSWNQPQHF
14 | TRBJ2-7 | TRBV11-2 | CASTLTGRPYEQYF
13 | TRBJ2-7 | TRBV6-5 | CASRGQGKGEQYF
14 | TRBJ2-3 | TRBV29-1 | CSVTTSGGPDTQYF
16 | TRBJ1-3 | TRBV7-9 | CASSLFAGFSGNTIYF
16 | TRBJ2-2 | TRBV5-1 | CASSLVRTGVPGELFF
15 | TRBJ1-2 | TRBV7-9 | CASSLAMGADYGYTF
15 | TRBJ2-7 | TRBV7-2 | CASSPGQGAFYEQYF
14 | TRBJ2-5 | TRBV7-9 | CASSYSTGVETQYF
18 | TRBJ1-1 | TRBV15 | CATSRDSRERISKVEAFF
13 | TRBJ1-1 | TRBV5-6 | CASSLDRDTEAFF
12 | . | TRBV29-1 | CSASTGGYEQYF
14 | TRBJ2-2 | TRBV11-2 | CASSLPTGPGELFF
13 | TRBJ1-2 | TRBV5-4 | CASRRDRADGYTF
15 | TRBJ2-2 | TRBV7-6 | CASSYGTESTGELFF